The 2 T cell receptor beta chains below all came from one sample that was sequenced in a study of CD8 T cells in ankylosing spondylitis. TCRdb itself ran the 5' RACE reads through MiXCR, one entry per CDR3 protein. Among 800,000 to 900,000 distinct CDR3 sequences listed, about 12% were seen once. The antigens these receptors bind are not known. Overall study results and limits: The study identified a TCR beta motif of fewer than 10 highly homologous variants that appeared characteristic of ankylosing spondylitis blood.

The sequenced sample consisted of blood, either unsorted or a sorted T cell fraction (not recorded which). Receptor source: a male donor with ankylosing spondylitis.

This clonotype showed up just a few times. The chain employs TRBV7-9 and TRBJ2-7; D possibly corresponds to TRBD1 (6 bases). CDR3 length equals 14 residues. Per germline, CDR1 SEHNR and CDR2 FQNEAQ (reference sequence). Trimming removed 5 bases at V and 3 bases at J, with 14 bases between. The chain's CDR3 is CASSNRSGVYEQYF. The CDR3 DNA is TGTGCCAGCAGCAATCGATCAGGGGTCTACGAGCAGTACTTC.

This clonotype showed up just a few times. The CDR3 DNA reads TGTGCCAGCAAACTAGCGGGTTCCACAGATACGCAGTATTTT. Translation: CASKLAGSTDTQYF. The V gene is TRBV6-1, the J gene TRBJ2-3; TRBD2 matches 9 bases. The CDR3 is 14 residues long. With V trimmed by 7 bases and J by 2 bases, 4 bases remained unmatched. The germline V gene encodes CDR1 MNHNS and CDR2 SASEGT.